One sample yielded the 6 T cell receptor beta chains listed below, sequenced in a study of Graves' ophthalmopathy and Graves' hyperthyroidism. For repertoire sequencing, the TCR beta CDR3 regions were amplified from RNA transcripts. After a first-round RT-PCR with HTBI primers, a second-round multiplex PCR was run. TCRdb reprocessed the multiplex PCR reads via MiXCR and lists one record per CDR3 protein. The table includes about 740,000 distinct CDR3 sequences, about 44% detected once. The sample comprised peripheral blood. The origin of the receptors is an adult man with Graves' ophthalmopathy.

This clonotype was seen ten or more times. The genes are TRBV7-9 and TRBJ1-2; 9 nucleotides align to TRBD1. The CDR3 has 15 amino acids. Trimming took 4 bases from V and 6 from J; bases not matched to a gene: 9. Germline CDR1 reads SEHNR; CDR2 reads FQNEAQ (reference sequence). CDR3: CASSSGTGPIDGYTF. CDR3 DNA sequence: TGTGCCAGCAGCTCCGGGACAGGGCCGATCGATGGCTACACCTTC. The full variable domain, completed using reference TRBV7-9 and TRBJ1-2, is DTGVSQNPRHKITKRGQNVTFRCDPISEHNRLYWYRQTLGQGPEFLTYFQNEAQLEKSRLLSDRFSAERPKGSFSTLEIQRTEQGDSAMYLCASSSGTGPIDGYTFGSGTRLTVV.

CDR3 nucleotide sequence: TGTGCCAGCTCACCGAGCGGGCGGGATCGGCGTGGCTACACCTTC. Amino acids: CASSPSGRDRRGYTF. The chain has TRBV7-9 and TRBJ1-2, with D uncertain. The CDR3 has 15 amino acids. CDR1 and CDR2 (germline): SEHNR, FQNEAQ (reference sequence). Trimming removed 8 bases from V and 7 bases from J, with 23 bases in between.

This sequence joins TRBV12-3 or TRBV12-4 and TRBJ2-5, with D uncertain. The CDR3 consists of 16 residues. V shed 2 bases and J shed 5 bases, with 18 bases lying between them. The CDR3 loop reads CASSLLGTEDGETQYF. The CDR3 region has the DNA TGTGCCAGCAGTTTATTAGGTACAGAAGACGGGGAGACCCAGTACTTC.

The chain couples TRBV6-5 to TRBJ2-7; perhaps D is TRBD1 or TRBD2 (6 bases each). Trimming cost V 10 bases and J 6 bases, with 13 bases left between them. Germline CDR1 is MNHEY and CDR2 is SVGAGI. The CDR3 consists of 11 residues. This CDR3 is CATMRGAEQYF. The CDR3 coding sequence is TGTGCCACAATGAGGGGGGCCGAGCAGTACTTC.

Comments on this clonotype: The junction does not match germline at one end; this may be a read error. This chain uses TRBV5-1 with TRBJ2-7; tentative D call: TRBD2 (5 bases). CDR1 is SGHRS and CDR2 is YFSETQ in the germline V gene. The CDR3 consists of 12 residues. This CDR3 is CASSLAAGPSDF. CDR3 nucleotides: TGCGCCAGCAGCTTAGCGGCCGGCCCCTCGGACTTC.

V is TRBV19 and J is TRBJ2-5; D is undetermined. Per the germline V gene, CDR1 is LNHDA and CDR2 is SQIVND (reference sequence). The CDR3 has 12 residues. V lost 4 bases to trimming and J lost 5 bases, with 8 bases between them. The CDR3 DNA reads TGTGCCAGTAGTAGGGTGGCGGAGACCCAGTACTTC. It specifies CASSRVAETQYF. Full variable domain (remainder filled in from reference TRBV19 and TRBJ2-5): DGGITQSPKYLFRKEGQNVTLSCEQNLNHDAMYWYRQDPGQGLRLIYYSQIVNDFQKGDIAEGYSVSREKKESFPLTVTSAQKNPTAFYLCASSRVAETQYFGPGTRLLVL.